These T cell receptor beta chains were read from a single sample in a study of T cell changes during pregnancy in multiple sclerosis. Generated by immunoSEQ multiplex PCR, the TCRdb table keeps only in-frame clones and is missing some. The sample includes 45,000 to 55,000 clones, around 92% of them seen just once. The sample was CD4+ T cells from peripheral blood mononuclear cells, taken after pregnancy. The receptors were sampled from a female donor in good health, enrolled as a control in a pregnancy study. CDR3s include the opening cysteine and the closing phenylalanine or tryptophan. Clone size is shown for a subset of rows, as once, few, many or a class of expanded clone.

-	TRBV7-2	TRBJ2-1	CASSPNRVQFF
-	TRBV5-1	TRBJ2-5	CASSLGHGETQYF
-	TRBV7-2	TRBJ2-5	CASSSTGAQETQYF
-	TRBV2	TRBJ2-3	CASRRRESGGATDTQYF
-	TRBV5-8	TRBJ2-6	CASSLWGRGRLSGANVLTF
-	TRBV5-1	TRBJ2-2	CASSLGQITGELFF
-	TRBV7-2	TRBJ2-1	CASSLKRGKDNEQFF
-	TRBV6-5	TRBJ2-5	CASSYGGEGAQYF
once	TRBV7-9	TRBJ1-2	CASSLGDRENYGYTF
-	TRBV11-2	TRBJ2-2	CATSPRRGNTGELFF
-	TRBV5-1	TRBJ2-1	CASSLRAGDEQFF
-	TRBV18	TRBJ2-3	CASSPIPSTDTQYF
-	TRBV30	TRBJ1-2	CALRQDLNYGYTF
-	TRBV15	TRBJ2-1	CATSRLAGAYNEQFF
-	TRBV7-3	TRBJ2-2	CASSLLGQQNTGELFF
once	TRBV9	TRBJ2-3	CASSVLTGATDTQYF
-	TRBV7-2	TRBJ2-3	CASSLGQGRTDTQYF
-	TRBV5-4	TRBJ2-4	CASRRTGENIQYF
-	TRBV18	TRBJ2-1	CASSVPELNEQFF
-	TRBV19	TRBJ1-2	CASSDQPGQGLYGYTF
once	TRBV27	TRBJ1-1	CASSGVGTGDTEAFF
-	TRBV6-6	TRBJ1-1	CASRSGTSNTEAFF
-	TRBV5-1	TRBJ1-1	CASSLGAVNTEAFF
-	TRBV7-9	TRBJ1-6	CASSLHRENSPLHF
-	TRBV18	TRBJ1-6	CASSHSSYNSPLHF
-	TRBV27	TRBJ1-5	CASSSSGGLAQHF
-	TRBV2	TRBJ1-5	CASSNRGGNQPQHF
-	TRBV2	TRBJ2-3	CASKEAGGPGTQYF
-	TRBV5-5	TRBJ2-7	CASSLVRDTSYEQYF
-	TRBV4-2	TRBJ1-1	CASSQDRGMNTEAFF
-	TRBV7-2	TRBJ1-4	CASSLKLTGHEKLFF
-	TRBV5-4	TRBJ2-5	CASSLDSRVLGETQYF
-	TRBV4-3	TRBJ2-6	CASSQEHRVGANVLTF
-	TRBV6-1	TRBJ1-2	CASAVGGTSYGYTF
-	TRBV6-6	TRBJ1-4	CASSPGQNEKLFF
-	TRBV19	TRBJ2-4	CASSVQGAGNIQYF
-	TRBV5-6	TRBJ2-3	CASSFSGGADTQYF